Below, 14 T cell receptor beta chains from the same sample are listed, as sequenced in a study of blood T cell repertoires in COVID-19. The repertoire was sequenced with immunoSEQ multiplex PCR; TCRdb's copy has only in-frame clones and lacks some. The data contain 130,000 or so clones, around 77% of them singletons. The sample consisted of peripheral blood. Receptors were obtained from a human donor in a cohort sampled during active COVID-19.

The rearrangement joins TRBV11-2 to TRBJ2-3, with 10 nucleotides matching TRBD2. The V and J ends lost 5 bases and 1 base, in that order; junction bases with no gene match: 6. CDR1 and CDR2 from the germline V gene are SGHAT and FQNNGV. CDR3 length: 16 amino acids. In nucleotides, the CDR3 is TGTGCCAGCAGCCCACAGCGGGGGGGACGCACAGATACGCAGTATTTT. It translates to CASSPQRGGRTDTQYF.

The rearrangement links TRBV19 to TRBJ1-4, with 7 bases lining up with TRBD1. Germline CDR1 is LNHDA and CDR2 is SQIVND (reference sequence). Losses at the gene ends were 6 bases for V and 7 bases for J; bases not matched to a gene: 2. The CDR3 has 12 residues. The chain's CDR3 is CASRQGFEKLFF. CDR3 bases: TGTGCCAGTAGACAGGGGTTTGAAAAACTGTTTTTT.

The CDR3 bases are TGTGCCAGCAGCCCCCCATTGGTAGCGGGGCGGGACGAGCAGTACTTC. Translated: CASSPPLVAGRDEQYF. The chain has TRBV7-9 and TRBJ2-7; the match to TRBD2 covers 8 bases. The V and J ends lost 5 bases and 5 bases, in that order; junction bases with no gene match: 14. The CDR3 loop spans 16 amino acids. CDR1 is SEHNR, CDR2 FQNEAQ, per germline (reference sequence). The full variable domain, rest sourced from reference TRBV7-9 and TRBJ2-7, is DTGVSQNPRHKITKRGQNVTFRCDPISEHNRLYWYRQTLGQGPEFLTYFQNEAQLEKSRLLSDRFSAERPKGSFSTLEIQRTEQGDSAMYLCASSPPLVAGRDEQYFGPGTRLTVT.

The V gene is TRBV25-1, the J gene TRBJ2-7; no clear D gene. This CDR3 comprises 12 residues. The V and J ends lost 8 bases and 1 base respectively, with 9 bases between them. Germline CDR1 MGHDK, CDR2 SYGVNS. The CDR3 DNA is TGTGCCAGCGGTTACAGTTCCTACGAGCAGTACTTC. It translates to CASGYSSYEQYF.

This clone has a handful of counts. V and J are TRBV9 and TRBJ1-6; TRBD1 might be the D (6 bases). V gave up 4 bases and J gave up 7 bases, with 15 bases separating them. Germline V gives CDR1 SGDLS, CDR2 YYNGEE. The CDR3 spans 15 residues. CDR3 DNA sequence: TGTGCCAGCAGCTACGGGGGGCTAAGGAATTCACCCCTCCACTTT. This sequence encodes CASSYGGLRNSPLHF.

The chain carries TRBV11-3 and TRBJ2-7, with 9 bases aligning to TRBD1. The junction had 4 bases not matched to a gene; V was cut back by 0 bases and J by 1 base. Germline V gene lookup returns CDR1 SGHNT and CDR2 YENEEA. The CDR3 length is 16 residues. The CDR3 is CASSLDRTGASYEQYF. For the CDR3, the DNA is TGTGCCAGCAGCTTAGATAGGACAGGGGCGTCCTACGAGCAGTACTTC.

This chain joins TRBV14 and TRBJ1-2, with D unclear. With 0 bases removed from V and 7 bases from J, the gap between germline ends came to 12 bases. Germline values: CDR1 SGHDN, CDR2 FVKESK. The CDR3 is 14 residues long. The CDR3 DNA is TGTGCCAGCAGCCAAGATCCGCGGGGAAGTGGCTACACCTTC. The encoded protein is CASSQDPRGSGYTF.

This clone was detected only once. The DNA for the CDR3 is TGCGCCAGCAGTGAGGACAGGGAGGAAACCGGGGAGCTGTTTTTT. It is translated as CASSEDREETGELFF. The V call is TRBV10-1, the J call TRBJ2-2; D is possibly TRBD1 (7 bases). The germline gives CDR1 WNHNN, CDR2 SYGVQD (reference sequence). Trimming pared 2 bases from V and 5 bases from J, leaving 12 bases between. This CDR3 spans 15 amino acids.

This clone was observed a single time. The chain has TRBV28 and TRBJ1-2; D perhaps matches TRBD1 (6 bases). Germline-derived CDR1 and CDR2 are MDHEN and SYDVKM. V lost 4 bases, J lost 3 bases, and 15 bases lay in between. This CDR3 has 15 amino acids. This chain's CDR3 is CASSSPRGAHYGYTF. DNA of the CDR3: TGTGCCAGCAGTTCCCCCAGGGGCGCTCACTATGGCTACACCTTC.

The chain has TRBV18 and TRBJ2-7; D remains ambiguous. The CDR3 runs to 13 residues. V was shortened by 6 bases and J by 3 bases, with 12 bases between the two germline ends. CDR1 KGHSH and CDR2 LQKENI come from the germline V gene. CDR3 protein: CASSQSDHYEQYF. For the CDR3, the DNA is TGTGCCAGCTCCCAGAGCGACCACTACGAGCAGTACTTC.

The rearrangement links TRBV6-5 to TRBJ2-1; 8 bases map to TRBD1. After removal of 5 bases from V and 7 bases from J, the junction contained 1 base not matched to a gene. Looked up from germline, CDR1 is MNHEY and CDR2 is SVGAGI. The CDR3 has 12 residues. The CDR3 loop reads CASSRDRNEQFF. The CDR3 DNA is TGTGCCAGCAGTCGGGACAGGAATGAGCAGTTCTTC.

The V and J genes are TRBV15 and TRBJ1-2; a possible D gene is TRBD1 (5 bases). Deletions cut 8 bases from V and 5 bases from J, with 15 bases between. This CDR3 is 13 amino acids long. Germline values: CDR1 LNHNV, CDR2 YYDKDF (reference sequence). The CDR3: CATRGGIPYGYTF. CDR3 nucleotide sequence: TGTGCCACCCGGGGGGGGATCCCTTATGGCTACACCTTC.

This clone appeared a single time. The rearrangement links TRBV19 to TRBJ1-2, with D unresolved. This CDR3 spans 16 amino acids. Trimming left V 0 bases short and J 3 bases short, with 14 bases between. Germline CDR1 LNHDA, CDR2 SQIVND (reference sequence). DNA for the CDR3: TGTGCCAGTAGTATAGATATCCCGACTGCATACTATGGCTACACCTTC. Residues: CASSIDIPTAYYGYTF.

The chain links TRBV5-3 to TRBJ2-7; 8 bases agree with TRBD1. TRBV5-3 is an ORF, with its function uncertain. CDR3 length: 15 amino acids. V lost 2 bases and J lost 6; bases outside the gene matches: 10. The CDR3 loop reads CARSFCPGQACEQYF. The CDR3 DNA reads TGTGCCAGAAGCTTTTGCCCGGGACAGGCCTGCGAGCAGTACTTC.